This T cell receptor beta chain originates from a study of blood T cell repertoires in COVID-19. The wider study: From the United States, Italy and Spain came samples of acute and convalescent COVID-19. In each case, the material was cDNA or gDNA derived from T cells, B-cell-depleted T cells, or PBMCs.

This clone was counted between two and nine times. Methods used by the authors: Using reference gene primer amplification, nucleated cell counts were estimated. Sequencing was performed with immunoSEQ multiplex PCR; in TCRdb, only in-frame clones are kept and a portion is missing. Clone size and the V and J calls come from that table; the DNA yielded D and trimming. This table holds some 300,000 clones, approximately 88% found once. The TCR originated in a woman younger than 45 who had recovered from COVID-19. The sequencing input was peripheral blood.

CDR3 loop: CASSSLRGRRTGELFF. The CDR3 region has the DNA TGTGCCAGCAGCTCTCTCAGGGGGCGTAGGACCGGGGAGCTGTTTTTT. This chain connects TRBV9 to TRBJ2-2, with TRBD1 matching 8 bases. The CDR3 contains 16 residues. Germline loops: CDR1 SGDLS, CDR2 YYNGEE. J was trimmed by 5 bases and V by 4 bases; bases with no gene match: 10.